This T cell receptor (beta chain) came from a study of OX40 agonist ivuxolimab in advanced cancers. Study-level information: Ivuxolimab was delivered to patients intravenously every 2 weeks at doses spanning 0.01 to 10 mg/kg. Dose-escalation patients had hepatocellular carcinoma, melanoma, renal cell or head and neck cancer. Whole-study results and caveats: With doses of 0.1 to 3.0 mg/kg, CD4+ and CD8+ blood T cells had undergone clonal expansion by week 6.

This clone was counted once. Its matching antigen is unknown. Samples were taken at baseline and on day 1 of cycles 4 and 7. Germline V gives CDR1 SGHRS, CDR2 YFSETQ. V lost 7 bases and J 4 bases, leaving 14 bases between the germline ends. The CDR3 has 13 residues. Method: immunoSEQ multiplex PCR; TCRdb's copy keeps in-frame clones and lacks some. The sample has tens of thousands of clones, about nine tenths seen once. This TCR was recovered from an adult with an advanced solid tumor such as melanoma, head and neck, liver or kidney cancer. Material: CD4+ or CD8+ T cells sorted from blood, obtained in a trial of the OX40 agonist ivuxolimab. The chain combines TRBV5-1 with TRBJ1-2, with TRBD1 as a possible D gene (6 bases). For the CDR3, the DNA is TGCGCCAGCGGGTCCAGGGGCGGCTATGGCTACACCTTC. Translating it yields CASGSRGGYGYTF.